This T cell receptor beta chain derives from a study of shared clonotypes between healthy human individuals (dated by TCRdb to the early 2020s). Describing the broader study: A couple of women and a few men aged 18 to 49 years were included in the cohort. Per donor, three plates each were used for CD4 naive and CD4 memory, two for CD8 naive, and one for CD8 memory. To estimate repertoire size and how much clonotype sharing occurs between individuals, the study deeply sequenced the blood TCR repertoires of roughly 5 healthy adults. To increase sequencing depth and limit assay-specific biases, different laboratories used diverse techniques to prepare libraries and sequence TCR repertoires. Leukapheresis yielded between about 0.94 and 9 billion PBMCs per donor.

The table lists this clone with a count of one. Its antigen has not been determined. Base-call qualities are not available, and no considerably larger clone is one nucleotide away. Broader findings and caveats from the paper: Sampling was restricted to blood, and TCR repertoires in tissue are likely to differ from TCR repertoires in blood. Sharing across several donors was observed for roughly 5% of naive CD4, 3% to 3.5% of naive CD8, about 2.3% of memory CD4, and roughly 0.4% of memory CD8 clonotypes. Larger estimated clonotype richness was generally found for naive subsets than for memory subsets. Because the study included only a small number of donors, the genetic and exposure-history diversity represented was limited. Higher generation probabilities were observed for clonotypes shared by all four sorted-subset donors than for non-shared clonotypes. Even with the large sequencing depth, rarefaction of the sorted-subset datasets indicated that sequencing was incomplete. Pairwise subsampling indicated that sequencing depth was expected to affect the degree of clonotype sharing among donors.

CD8 naive samples consisted of CD45RO-negative cells that were positively selected for CCR7, yielding a CD45RA+CCR7+ population without TemRA cells. Healthy HIV-negative adults with no recently reported acute infections or vaccinations were included as donors. Every donor was a Caucasian adult living in Nashville, Tennessee, USA. Blood was obtained by leukapheresis, after which PBMCs were separated by Ficoll-Histopaque density gradient centrifugation and cryopreserved in liquid nitrogen vapor phase. Purity and quantity of every magnetically sorted T cell population were checked by analytical flow cytometry. Genomic DNA was isolated from each sorted fraction and quantified by UV absorbance on a Nanodrop 2000c. Using the deep immunoSEQ assay, multiplex PCR amplified TCR CDR3 regions from genomic DNA. Extracted genomic DNA from each cell subset was spread evenly across all wells of several immunoSEQ 96-well plates, with each plate serving as a replicate. Each replicate PCR for sorted subsets received approximately 220 ng genomic DNA, equal to roughly 30,000 T cell genomes. The purified libraries were quantified using a Qubit 3.0 fluorometer, sized with a Bioanalyzer 2100, and then quantified again using the KAPA Library Quantification kit. Every immunoSEQ 96-well plate was sequenced on a separate single-read 150-cycle Illumina NextSeq 550 flow cell. As for the original processing: The immunoSEQ output contained only junctional sequences without quality scores, so filtering could not match that applied to full-length reads. Sequences were annotated with PyIR, a Python wrapper for IgBLAST v1.9, and V/J genes and CDR3 were assigned using IMGT germline references. Reads were removed for weak V/J assignments (E-value above 1e-6), missing CDR3, stop codons, out-of-frame junctions, or ambiguous translated residues. V3J clonotypes were defined as sequences sharing an identical inferred V gene, J gene, and CDR3 amino acid sequence. Percentage overlap between repertoires was calculated by dividing the number of shared unique clonotypes by the size of the smaller repertoire. Repertoire richness was assessed with RTK rarefaction, the Chao1 estimator, and Recon v2.1 estimates of unobserved clonotypes. OLGA was used to compute generation probabilities for all TCRbeta clonotypes that the gDNA method yielded from a few donors. TCRdb obtained this table from immuneACCESS and retained in-frame rearrangements with V and J assigned. These tables miss some clones; where compared with another copy, unresolved V genes account for less than half of the shortfall, and the remainder is unexplained. The DNA was the basis for D and trimming; V, J and clone size are from that table. The sample table records some 2,100,000 clones; just over 90% of these occur just once. The ten largest clones add up to around 1.7% of the sample.

Sequencing input: naive CD8+ T cells from PBMCs. The label giving this sample's cell subset or site can be read as: CD45RA+CCR7+. The TCR was taken from a man aged 18 to 29 in good health. Some clones in this sample may be carry-over from other donors' samples.

At the DNA level, the sequence is TGTGCCAGCAGTCTCCCTGACAGGCCCCCCTTCTATGGCTACACCTTC. Translated, it gives CASSLPDRPPFYGYTF. The rearrangement combines TRBV28 with TRBJ1-2, and possibly TRBD1, on 6 matching bases. The CDR3 runs 16 amino acids, cysteine and phenylalanine included. Only CDR3 DNA is held: 48 bases, read in frame from base 1. According to the germline V gene, CDR1 reads MDHEN and CDR2 reads SYDVKM. V and J are truncated by 5 bases and 4 bases respectively, leaving an intervening sequence of 20 bases.